Here is one T cell receptor beta chain with its context. Clones were read by immunoSEQ multiplex PCR, and TCRdb kept only the in-frame ones, dropping some. The repertoire holds around 180,000 clones, with 94% as singletons. The ends lost 5 bases at V and 2 bases at J; junction bases unmatched: 15. CDR1 is MNHEY, CDR2 SVGEGT, per germline. The CDR3 loop spans 18 amino acids. This entry is derived from a study of T cell responses to AZD1222 COVID-19 vaccine. The chain recombines TRBV6-2 or TRBV6-3 with TRBJ2-5; 9 nucleotides agree with TRBD1. This clonotype was sampled from an adult in good health. The sample here was peripheral blood, taken on day 0 of AZD1222 vaccination. The CDR3 bases are TGTGCCAGCAGTGCGGGACAGGGAAATAGCTGGAGACAAGAGACCCAGTACTTC. Translation gives CASSAGQGNSWRQETQYF.